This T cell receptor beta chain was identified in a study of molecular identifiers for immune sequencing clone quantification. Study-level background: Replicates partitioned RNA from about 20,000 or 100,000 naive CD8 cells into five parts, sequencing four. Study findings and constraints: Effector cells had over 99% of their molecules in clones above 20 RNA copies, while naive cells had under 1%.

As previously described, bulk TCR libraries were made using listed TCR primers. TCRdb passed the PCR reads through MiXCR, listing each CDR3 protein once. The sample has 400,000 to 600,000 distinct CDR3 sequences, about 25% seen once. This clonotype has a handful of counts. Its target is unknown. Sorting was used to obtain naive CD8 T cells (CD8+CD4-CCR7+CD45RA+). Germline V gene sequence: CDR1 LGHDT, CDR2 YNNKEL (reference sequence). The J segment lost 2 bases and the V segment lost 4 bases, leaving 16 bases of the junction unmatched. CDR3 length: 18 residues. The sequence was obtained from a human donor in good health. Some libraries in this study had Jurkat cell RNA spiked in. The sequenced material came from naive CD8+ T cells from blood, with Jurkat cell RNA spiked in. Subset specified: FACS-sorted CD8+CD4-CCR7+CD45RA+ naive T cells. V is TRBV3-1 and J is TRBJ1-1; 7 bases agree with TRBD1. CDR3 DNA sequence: TGTGCCAGCAGCCCGGGACCCCTAGCCGGGACAGTAAACACTGAAGCTTTCTTT. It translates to CASSPGPLAGTVNTEAFF. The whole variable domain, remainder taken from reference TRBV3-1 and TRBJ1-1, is DTAVSQTPKYLVTQMGNDKSIKCEQNLGHDTMYWYKQDSKKFLKIMFSYNNKELIINETVPNRFSPKSPDKAHLNLHINSLELGDSAVYFCASSPGPLAGTVNTEAFFGQGTRLTVV.